Listed below are T cell receptor beta chains from one sample, sequenced in a study of blood T cell repertoires in COVID-19. The table came from immunoSEQ multiplex PCR; TCRdb's copy has only in-frame clones and leaves some out. The table records some 270,000 clones, more than 85% of them present only once. Input material: PBMCs or T cells enriched from blood (not recorded which). The origin of the receptors is a man aged 35 to 55 who had been exposed to COVID-19. CDR3s include the opening cysteine and the closing phenylalanine or tryptophan. Fields, in order: CDR3 protein, CDR3 DNA, clone size, J gene, D gene, V gene. The D gene is left open where the match is weak. Clone size is not always given. Where it is, it says once, few, many or a class for expanded clones.

cdr3_aa: CASSLSKTSGSEQYF; cdr3_nt: TGTGCCAGCAGTTTATCGAAGACTAGCGGGAGCGAGCAGTACTTC; clone_size: few; j_call: TRBJ2-7; d_call: TRBD2; v_call: TRBV27
cdr3_aa: CASSLGQGREKLFF; cdr3_nt: TGTGCCAGCAGTTTAGGGCAGGGGCGGGAAAAACTGTTTTTT; clone_size: .; j_call: TRBJ1-4; d_call: .; v_call: TRBV28
cdr3_aa: CASSFFPSRGNPDTQYF; cdr3_nt: TGTGCCAGCAGCTTCTTCCCCAGCAGAGGAAACCCAGATACGCAGTATTTT; clone_size: .; j_call: TRBJ2-3; d_call: .; v_call: TRBV7-9
cdr3_aa: CAISAVFMGQGTTNEKLFF; cdr3_nt: TGTGCCATCAGTGCGGTTTTTATGGGACAGGGAACAACTAATGAAAAACTGTTTTTT; clone_size: .; j_call: TRBJ1-4; d_call: TRBD1; v_call: TRBV10-3
cdr3_aa: CASSPLMMTTTYEQYF; cdr3_nt: TGCGCCAGCAGCCCACTAATGATGACTACGACCTACGAGCAGTACTTC; clone_size: .; j_call: TRBJ2-7; d_call: .; v_call: TRBV5-1
cdr3_aa: CASSQVIGGKYGYTF; cdr3_nt: TGCGCCAGCAGCCAAGTAATTGGAGGCAAATATGGCTACACCTTC; clone_size: .; j_call: TRBJ1-2; d_call: .; v_call: TRBV4-3
cdr3_aa: CASSLDLTSLTDTQYF; cdr3_nt: TGTGCCAGCAGCTTGGACCTTACTAGCCTAACAGATACGCAGTATTTT; clone_size: .; j_call: TRBJ2-3; d_call: .; v_call: TRBV5-4
cdr3_aa: CASSLDGRTNYGYTF; cdr3_nt: TGTGCCAGCAGCTTGGACGGCAGGACTAACTATGGCTACACCTTC; clone_size: .; j_call: TRBJ1-2; d_call: .; v_call: TRBV5-5
cdr3_aa: CASSETGGDQPQHF; cdr3_nt: TGTGCCAGCAGCGAGACAGGTGGTGATCAGCCCCAGCATTTT; clone_size: .; j_call: TRBJ1-5; d_call: .; v_call: TRBV5-6
cdr3_aa: CASSQVLLFGELFF; cdr3_nt: TGCGCCAGCAGCCAAGTATTATTGTTCGGGGAGCTGTTTTTT; clone_size: .; j_call: TRBJ2-2; d_call: .; v_call: TRBV4-3
cdr3_aa: CASSLADSGSSSTDTQYF; cdr3_nt: TGTGCCAGCAGCCTAGCTGACAGCGGGTCTTCTAGCACAGATACGCAGTATTTT; clone_size: .; j_call: TRBJ2-3; d_call: .; v_call: TRBV3-1/TRBV3-2
cdr3_aa: CASSLYPLAGPPEDNEQFF; cdr3_nt: TGCGCCAGCAGCTTGTATCCCCTAGCGGGACCCCCGGAAGACAATGAGCAATTCTTC; clone_size: .; j_call: TRBJ2-1; d_call: TRBD2; v_call: TRBV5-1
cdr3_aa: CASRVQASYNEQFF; cdr3_nt: TGTGCCAGCAGGGTTCAAGCGTCTTACAATGAGCAGTTCTTC; clone_size: .; j_call: TRBJ2-1; d_call: .; v_call: TRBV27
cdr3_aa: CASTARGTYNEQFF; cdr3_nt: TGTGCCAGTACCGCTAGGGGTACCTACAATGAGCAGTTCTTC; clone_size: .; j_call: TRBJ2-1; d_call: .; v_call: TRBV6-5
cdr3_aa: CASSEWAGSNQPQHF; cdr3_nt: TGTGCCAGCAGTGAATGGGCAGGTAGCAATCAGCCCCAGCATTTT; clone_size: once; j_call: TRBJ1-5; d_call: .; v_call: TRBV6-1
cdr3_aa: CASRRDIFSNQPQHF; cdr3_nt: TGTGCCAGTCGCCGGGACATCTTTAGCAATCAGCCCCAGCATTTT; clone_size: .; j_call: TRBJ1-5; d_call: .; v_call: TRBV19
cdr3_aa: CASSPSGGSYNEQFF; cdr3_nt: TGTGCCAGCAGCCCAAGCGGGGGCTCCTACAATGAGCAGTTCTTC; clone_size: .; j_call: TRBJ2-1; d_call: TRBD2; v_call: TRBV7-3
cdr3_aa: CAISGGDIHEQYF; cdr3_nt: TGTGCCATCAGTGGCGGGGATATCCACGAGCAGTACTTC; clone_size: .; j_call: TRBJ2-7; d_call: .; v_call: TRBV10-3
cdr3_aa: CASSLATANEQFF; cdr3_nt: TGTGCCAGCAGCTTAGCGACAGCGAATGAGCAGTTCTTC; clone_size: once; j_call: TRBJ2-1; d_call: .; v_call: TRBV7-2
cdr3_aa: CASSLLGLTGANEKLFF; cdr3_nt: TGTGCCAGCTCACTACTCGGGCTGACAGGGGCTAATGAAAAACTGTTTTTT; clone_size: .; j_call: TRBJ1-4; d_call: TRBD1; v_call: TRBV18
cdr3_aa: CASGLANSDEQFF; cdr3_nt: TGTGCCAGCGGGCTAGCGAATTCGGATGAGCAGTTCTTC; clone_size: .; j_call: TRBJ2-1; d_call: .; v_call: TRBV7-9
cdr3_aa: CASSGSGISYNEQFF; cdr3_nt: TGTGCCAGCAGCGGCAGCGGGATATCCTACAATGAGCAGTTCTTC; clone_size: .; j_call: TRBJ2-1; d_call: TRBD2; v_call: TRBV9
cdr3_aa: CASSFPGQGVPGYTF; cdr3_nt: TGTGCCAGCAGCTTCCCGGGACAGGGAGTTCCTGGCTACACCTTC; clone_size: .; j_call: TRBJ1-2; d_call: TRBD1; v_call: TRBV11-2
cdr3_aa: CASSTILAGGQDEQFF; cdr3_nt: TGTGCCAGCAGCACCATACTAGCGGGAGGGCAAGATGAGCAGTTCTTC; clone_size: .; j_call: TRBJ2-1; d_call: TRBD2; v_call: TRBV5-6
cdr3_aa: CASSTPGTSPSNEQFF; cdr3_nt: TGTGCCAGCAGCACCCCCGGGACTAGCCCGTCCAATGAGCAGTTCTTC; clone_size: .; j_call: TRBJ2-1; d_call: TRBD2; v_call: TRBV4-2
cdr3_aa: CASSQDLSGRTQYNEQFF; cdr3_nt: TGTGCCAGCAGCCAAGATCTAAGCGGGAGGACCCAATACAATGAGCAGTTCTTC; clone_size: .; j_call: TRBJ2-1; d_call: TRBD2; v_call: TRBV3-1/TRBV3-2
cdr3_aa: CASSLGPGSSSYEQYF; cdr3_nt: TGTGCCAGCAGCTTAGGTCCAGGGTCAAGCTCCTACGAGCAGTACTTC; clone_size: .; j_call: TRBJ2-7; d_call: .; v_call: TRBV11-3
cdr3_aa: CASSHQGYEQYF; cdr3_nt: TGTGCCAGCAGCCACCAGGGGTACGAGCAGTACTTC; clone_size: .; j_call: TRBJ2-7; d_call: .; v_call: TRBV14
cdr3_aa: CASSLDLETQYF; cdr3_nt: TGCGCCAGCAGCTTGGATCTCGAGACCCAGTACTTC; clone_size: .; j_call: TRBJ2-5; d_call: .; v_call: TRBV5-1
cdr3_aa: CASSEALRVFEQFF; cdr3_nt: TGTGCCAGCAGTGAAGCTCTGAGGGTGTTTGAGCAGTTCTTC; clone_size: few; j_call: TRBJ2-1; d_call: .; v_call: TRBV6-1
cdr3_aa: CASSRGLAGGAYEQYF; cdr3_nt: TGTGCCAGCTCACGAGGACTAGCGGGAGGGGCCTACGAGCAGTACTTC; clone_size: .; j_call: TRBJ2-7; d_call: TRBD2; v_call: TRBV18
cdr3_aa: CAWSLGQGNIQYF; cdr3_nt: TGTGCCTGGAGTCTAGGACAGGGGAACATTCAGTACTTC; clone_size: .; j_call: TRBJ2-4; d_call: TRBD1; v_call: TRBV30
cdr3_aa: CATSRERGDRGSPLHF; cdr3_nt: TGTGCCACCAGCAGAGAACGCGGAGACAGGGGTTCACCCCTCCACTTT; clone_size: .; j_call: TRBJ1-6; d_call: TRBD1; v_call: TRBV15
cdr3_aa: CASRGTDGNQPQHF; cdr3_nt: TGTGCCAGTAGGGGGACAGACGGGAATCAGCCCCAGCATTTT; clone_size: .; j_call: TRBJ1-5; d_call: TRBD1; v_call: TRBV19
cdr3_aa: CASSRTERSEAFF; cdr3_nt: TGTGCCAGCAGTCGGACAGAGCGAAGTGAAGCTTTCTTT; clone_size: .; j_call: TRBJ1-1; d_call: .; v_call: TRBV12-3/TRBV12-4
cdr3_aa: CASSLVGGVYNEQFF; cdr3_nt: TGTGCCAGCAGCTTAGTGGGGGGGGTCTACAATGAGCAGTTCTTC; clone_size: .; j_call: TRBJ2-1; d_call: TRBD2; v_call: TRBV7-8
cdr3_aa: CASSPGSPLHF; cdr3_nt: TGTGCCAGTAGCCCCGGTTCACCCCTCCACTTT; clone_size: .; j_call: TRBJ1-6; d_call: .; v_call: TRBV2
cdr3_aa: CASSLGDFGTSEEQYF; cdr3_nt: TGTGCCAGCAGCCTCGGTGATTTCGGGACTAGCGAAGAGCAGTACTTC; clone_size: .; j_call: TRBJ2-7; d_call: TRBD2; v_call: TRBV7-9
cdr3_aa: CASSQLLAGVSEQYF; cdr3_nt: TGTGCCAGCAGCCAATTACTAGCGGGAGTAAGTGAGCAGTACTTC; clone_size: .; j_call: TRBJ2-7; d_call: TRBD2; v_call: TRBV4-2
cdr3_aa: CASSAGGETEAFF; cdr3_nt: TGTGCCAGCAGCGCTGGGGGGGAGACTGAAGCTTTCTTT; clone_size: .; j_call: TRBJ1-1; d_call: .; v_call: TRBV28
cdr3_aa: CASSLGAGGVAGELFF; cdr3_nt: TGTGCCAGCAGCTTGGGAGCGGGAGGGGTCGCCGGGGAGCTGTTTTTT; clone_size: .; j_call: TRBJ2-2; d_call: TRBD2; v_call: TRBV5-6
cdr3_aa: CASSVEAGGDPNEQFF; cdr3_nt: TGTGCCAGCAGCGTAGAAGCAGGGGGCGACCCAAATGAGCAGTTCTTC; clone_size: .; j_call: TRBJ2-1; d_call: TRBD1; v_call: TRBV9